This T cell receptor (beta chain) was identified in a study of blood T cell repertoires in COVID-19. Study information: The samples span acute and convalescent COVID-19 from the United States, Italy and Spain.

Followed over time, Seattle patients had been enrolled while infection was active. Method: immunoSEQ multiplex PCR; TCRdb's copy keeps in-frame clones and lacks some. The profile shows 300,000 to 350,000 clones, roughly 87% of them singletons. Germline lookup yields CDR1 SNHLY and CDR2 FYNNEI. J lost 0 bases, V lost 4 bases, and 6 bases had no gene match. The length of the CDR3 is 16 residues. The origin of this receptor is a man aged 25-45 years with COVID-19, enrolled during active disease. Sequencing used peripheral blood. The gene calls are TRBV2 and TRBJ2-1; TRBD1 matches at 7 bases. CDR3 amino acids: CASSVDRSSSYNEQFF. Written as DNA, the CDR3 is TGTGCCAGCAGTGTGGACAGGTCTAGCTCCTACAATGAGCAGTTCTTC. Complete variable domain (other parts from reference TRBV2 and TRBJ2-1): EPEVTQTPSHQVTQMGQEVILRCVPISNHLYFYWYRQILGQKVEFLVSFYNNEISEKSEIFDDQFSVERPDGSNFTLKIRSTKLEDSAMYFCASSVDRSSSYNEQFFGPGTRLTVL.